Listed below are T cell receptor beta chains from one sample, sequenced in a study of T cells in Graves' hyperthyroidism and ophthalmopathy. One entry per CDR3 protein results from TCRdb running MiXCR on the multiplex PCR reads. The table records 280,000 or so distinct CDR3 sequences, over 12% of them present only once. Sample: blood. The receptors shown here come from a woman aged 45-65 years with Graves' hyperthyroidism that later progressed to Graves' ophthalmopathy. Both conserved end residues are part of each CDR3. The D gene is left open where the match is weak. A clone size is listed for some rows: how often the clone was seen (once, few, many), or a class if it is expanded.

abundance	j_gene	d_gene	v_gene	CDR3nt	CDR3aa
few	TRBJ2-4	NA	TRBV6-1	TGTGCCAGCAGTCCCCTCGACAGGAGACAAAACATTCAATACTTC	CASSPLDRRQNIQYF
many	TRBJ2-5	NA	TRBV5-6	TGTGCCAGCAGCTTGCGAACGACAATCCAAGAGACCCAGTACTTC	CASSLRTTIQETQYF
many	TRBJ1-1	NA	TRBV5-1	TGCGCCAGCATAGACACAGGAAAGAACACTGAAGCTTTCTTT	CASIDTGKNTEAFF
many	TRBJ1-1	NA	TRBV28	TGTGCCAACACCAGGACACCCCACACTGAAGCTTTCTTT	CANTRTPHTEAFF
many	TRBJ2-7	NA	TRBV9	TGTGCCAGCAGCGCCTTTTCTGGGACACCCTCCTACGAGCAGTACTTC	CASSAFSGTPSYEQYF
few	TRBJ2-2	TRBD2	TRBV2	TGTGCCAGCAGTGATAGTGCGGGAGCGGTCGGGGAGCTGTTTTTT	CASSDSAGAVGELFF
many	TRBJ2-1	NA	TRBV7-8	TGTGCCAGCAGCTTGGGGACGGAGGTAAGGCAGTTCTTC	CASSLGTEVRQFF
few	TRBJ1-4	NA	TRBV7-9	TGTGCCAGCAGGGGACGGACAACTAATGAAAAACTGTTTTTT	CASRGRTTNEKLFF
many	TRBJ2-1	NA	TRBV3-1	TGTGCCAGCAGCCAAACGGATCCAAGGGACAATGAGCAGTTCTTC	CASSQTDPRDNEQFF
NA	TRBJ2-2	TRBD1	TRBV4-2	TGTGCCAGCAGCCGACAGGGGCCCAACACCGGGGAGCTGTTTTTT	CASSRQGPNTGELFF
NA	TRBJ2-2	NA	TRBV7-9	TGTGCCAGCAGCTCACCCCCGAACACCGGGGAGCTGTTTTTT	CASSSPPNTGELFF
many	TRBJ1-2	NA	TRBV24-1	TGTGCCACCAGTGATGAGGGACTAGGCGGCTATGGCTACACCTTC	CATSDEGLGGYGYTF
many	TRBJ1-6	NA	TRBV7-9	TGTGCCAGCAGCTTTCCGTCCCTTAATTCACCCCTCCACTTT	CASSFPSLNSPLHF
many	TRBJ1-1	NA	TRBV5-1	TGCGCCAGCAGCTCCGGCGTAGCTTTCTTT	CASSSGVAFF
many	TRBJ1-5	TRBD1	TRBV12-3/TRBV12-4	TGTGCCAGCAGTTTAGCACAGGGGCGTCAGCCCCAGCATTTT	CASSLAQGRQPQHF
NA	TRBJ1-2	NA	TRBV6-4	TGTGCCAGCAGCCGACAATCTCAGGGGAACTATGGCTACACCTTC	CASSRQSQGNYGYTF
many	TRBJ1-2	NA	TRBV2	TGTGCCAGCAGTATAGACAGGAACTATGGCTACACCTTC	CASSIDRNYGYTF
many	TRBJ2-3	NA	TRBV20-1	TGCAGTGCCGTCCCACCTCTGGCCCGGGGCGATACGCAGTATTTT	CSAVPPLARGDTQYF